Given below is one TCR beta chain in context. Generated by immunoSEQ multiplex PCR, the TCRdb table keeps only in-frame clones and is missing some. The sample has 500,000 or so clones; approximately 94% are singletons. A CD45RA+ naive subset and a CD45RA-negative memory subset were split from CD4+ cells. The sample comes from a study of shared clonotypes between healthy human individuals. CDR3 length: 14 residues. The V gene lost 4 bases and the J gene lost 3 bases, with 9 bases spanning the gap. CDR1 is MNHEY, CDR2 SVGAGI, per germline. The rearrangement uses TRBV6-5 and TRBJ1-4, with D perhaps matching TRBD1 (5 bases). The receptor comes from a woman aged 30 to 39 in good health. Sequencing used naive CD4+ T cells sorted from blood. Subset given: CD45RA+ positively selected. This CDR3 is CASSLEGPNEKLFF. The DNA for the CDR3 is TGTGCCAGCAGTTTAGAGGGGCCTAATGAAAAACTGTTTTTT.